This TCR beta chain emerged from a study of T cell responses to AZD1222 COVID-19 vaccine. Measured with immunoSEQ multiplex PCR; TCRdb has only the in-frame clones, and not every one. The repertoire holds roughly 100,000 clones, with roughly 87% as singletons. The CDR3 contains 16 residues. Trimming removed 0 bases from V and 5 bases from J, with 16 bases in between. The germline V gene has CDR1 SGHDN and CDR2 FVKESK. This clone was seen more than once but under ten times. Its antigen is unknown. Study findings and constraints: Elevations in Spike-specific TCR breadth and depth followed administration of two AZD1222 doses. Dominant CD4 TCR responses targeted spike regions 160-218 and 743-854.

This chain connects TRBV14 to TRBJ1-2; D gene ambiguous. The sequence was obtained from an adult in good health. The sample was peripheral blood, taken on day 0 of AZD1222 vaccination. CDR3 in amino acids: CASSQDHVGIAYGYTF. The CDR3 DNA follows: TGTGCCAGCAGCCAAGATCATGTGGGGATCGCTTATGGCTACACCTTC.